The 17 T cell receptor beta chains reported below all come from one sample, sequenced in a study of beta chain features in type 1 diabetes. The study reverse transcribed the entire isolated RNA, so it sequenced expressed TCRB transcripts. TCRdb's copy holds only in-frame clones and misses some; the assay was immunoSEQ multiplex PCR. The repertoire holds 360,000 or so clones, with roughly a fifth as singletons. Input material: naive CD4+ T cells from blood. The receptors derive from a woman younger than 35 in good health.

This clone was seen only once. The chain couples TRBV7-9 to TRBJ1-2, with D possibly being TRBD1 (5 bases). CDR3 length equals 11 residues. Trimming cost V 1 base and J 11 bases, with 8 bases left between them. CDR1 is SEHNR, CDR2 FQNEAQ, per germline (reference sequence). In DNA form, the CDR3 reads TGTGCCAGCAGCTTAGGTCGGGGGTACACCTTC. Protein: CASSLGRGYTF.

The chain recombines TRBV7-2 with TRBJ2-7, with TRBD1 identical over 9 bases. The ends lost 4 bases at V and 0 bases at J; junction bases unmatched: 4. CDR1 is SGHTA, CDR2 FQGNSA, per germline. The length of the CDR3 is 15 residues. The CDR3 DNA reads as TGTGCCAGCAGCTCCGGACAGGGGAGCTCCTACGAGCAGTACTTC. Protein sequence: CASSSGQGSSYEQYF.

The chain carries TRBV7-2 and TRBJ1-1; a possible D gene is TRBD1 (5 bases). V was clipped by 3 bases and J by 4 bases, with 9 bases between them. The CDR3 sequence is 13 residues long. Germline loops: CDR1 SGHTA, CDR2 FQGNSA. For the CDR3, the DNA is TGTGCCAGCAGCTTGTCCAGGGCCACTGAAGCTTTCTTT. Protein: CASSLSRATEAFF.

This clone was seen a few times. The chain couples TRBV5-1 to TRBJ2-1; the match to TRBD1 covers 12 bases. Germline CDR1 reads SGHRS; CDR2 reads YFSETQ. The CDR3 consists of 16 residues. V dropped 0 bases and J dropped 7; count of bases not matched to a gene: 5. The CDR3 DNA follows: TGCGCCAGCAGCTTGGGGGACAGGGGGCTTGAAAATGAGCAGTTCTTC. Translation gives CASSLGDRGLENEQFF.

The rearrangement uses TRBV7-2 and TRBJ2-5; 9 bases line up with TRBD2. V was pared by 5 bases and J by 2 bases, with 12 bases of the junction left unmatched. The V gene's germline CDR1 is SGHTA and CDR2 FQGNSA. This CDR3 has 17 residues. As DNA, the CDR3 is TGTGCCAGCAGCCCCTATTGGGCTAGCGGGGAGCAAGAGACCCAGTACTTC. It translates to CASSPYWASGEQETQYF.

This chain joins TRBV4-1 and TRBJ1-5, with 7 bases identical to TRBD1. The germline gives CDR1 MGHRA, CDR2 YSYEKL. The trim removed 4 bases at V and 3 bases at J, leaving 6 bases unmatched. This CDR3 spans 15 amino acids. Written as DNA, the CDR3 is TGCGCCAGCAGCCTACGACAGGGCGTCAATCAGCCCCAGCATTTT. Protein sequence: CASSLRQGVNQPQHF.

This rearrangement joins TRBV10-3 to TRBJ2-3; possible D gene TRBD1, 6 bases. Germline V gene lookup returns CDR1 ENHRY and CDR2 SYGVKD. The CDR3 has 14 residues. The V end lost 5 bases, the J end lost 0 bases, and 9 bases lay between the germline ends. CDR3 DNA: TGTGCCATCAGTCAGGACAGCAGCACAGATACGCAGTATTTT. It encodes CAISQDSSTDTQYF.

The genes are TRBV20-1 and TRBJ2-1; the D gene is possibly TRBD2 (7 bases). This CDR3 region has 11 residues. Germline V gene lookup returns CDR1 DFQATT and CDR2 SNEGSKA (reference sequence). V lost 7 bases and J lost 12, with 16 bases in between. The DNA of the CDR3 is TGCAGTGTGGCGGGGGCCCAGGGGCAGTTCTTC. As protein: CSVAGAQGQFF.

The genes are TRBV30 and TRBJ2-6, with 11 nucleotides matching TRBD1. The germline V gene has CDR1 GTSNPN and CDR2 SVGIG (reference sequence). J gave up 2 bases and V 5 bases, and 5 bases lay outside the gene matches. This CDR3 is built from 16 residues. CDR3 DNA: TGTGCCTGGGGGACAGGGGGGGTAGCTGGGGCCAACGTCCTGACTTTC. Translation gives CAWGTGGVAGANVLTF.

This sequence joins TRBV12-5 and TRBJ2-1; perhaps TRBD1 as D (5 bases). CDR1 is LGHNT and CDR2 is FRNRAP in the germline V gene. CDR3 length: 14 residues. V was pared by 0 bases and J by 13 bases, with 16 bases between. The CDR3 spells CASGLVPRVEIQFF. CDR3 nucleotide sequence: TGTGCTAGTGGTTTGGTCCCCAGGGTAGAGATTCAGTTCTTC. The full variable domain, completed using reference TRBV12-5 and TRBJ2-1, is DARVTQTPRHKVTEMGQEVTMRCQPILGHNTVFWYRQTMMQGLELLAYFRNRAPLDDSGMPKDRFSAEMPDATLATLKIQPSEPRDSAVYFCASGLVPRVEIQFFGPGTRLTVL.

There are a few counts of this clone. V usage is TRBV11-2 and J usage is TRBJ2-3; 13 positions match TRBD2. The CDR3 loop spans 16 amino acids. CDR1 SGHAT and CDR2 FQNNGV come from the germline V gene. The J segment lost 3 bases and the V segment lost 5 bases, leaving 5 bases of the junction unmatched. In DNA, the CDR3 is TGTGCCAGCAGCCCACGGACTAGCGGGGGAACAGATACGCAGTATTTT. Translating gives CASSPRTSGGTDTQYF. The entire variable domain, with the rest obtained from reference TRBV11-2 and TRBJ2-3, is as follows: EAGVAQSPRYKIIEKRQSVAFWCNPISGHATLYWYQQILGQGPKLLIQFQNNGVVDDSQLPKDRFSAERLKGVDSTLKIQPAKLEDSAVYLCASSPRTSGGTDTQYFGPGTRLTVL.

This sequence joins TRBV21-1 and TRBJ1-2; whether TRBD1, the table's D call, matches the DNA was not checked. TRBV21-1 is assigned pseudogene status. The CDR3 contains 15 residues. Written as DNA, the CDR3 is TGTGCCAGCTCAAAGACGCAGGGCCCTTGCTATGGCTACACCTTC. Its translation is CASSKTQGPCYGYTF.

There are a few counts of this clone. The rearrangement links TRBV5-6 to TRBJ1-2; D gene unclear. Germline CDR1 and CDR2: SGHDT and YYEEEE. The CDR3 loop spans 14 amino acids. V was trimmed by 4 bases and J by 0 bases, leaving 10 bases between them. The CDR3 protein is CASSHRIPNYGYTF. The CDR3 DNA sequence: TGTGCCAGCAGCCACAGAATACCTAACTATGGCTACACCTTC.

The chain combines TRBV2 with TRBJ1-2; 7 bases align to TRBD1. The CDR3 loop spans 13 amino acids. The trim removed 4 bases at V and 5 bases at J, leaving 4 bases unmatched. CDR1 and CDR2 from the germline V gene are SNHLY and FYNNEI. In DNA form, the CDR3 reads TGTGCCAGCAGTGGTACAGGGGCGTATGGCTACACCTTC. Translation: CASSGTGAYGYTF.

This clone was picked up a small number of times. The V and J genes are TRBV30 and TRBJ2-1; 11 nucleotides line up with TRBD2. CDR1 and CDR2 from the germline V gene are GTSNPN and SVGIG (reference sequence). V lost 0 bases and J lost 8; bases outside the gene matches: 9. The CDR3 runs 16 residues. CDR3 protein: CAWSVGTSGGFYEQFF. The CDR3 nucleotides read TGTGCCTGGAGTGTAGGTACTAGCGGGGGATTCTATGAGCAGTTCTTC.

This clone was observed a few times. The CDR3 loop is CASSPAYNEQFF. In nucleotides, the CDR3 is TGCGCCAGCAGCCCGGCCTACAATGAGCAGTTCTTC. V usage is TRBV4-1 and J usage is TRBJ2-1; D remains ambiguous. V was cut by 4 bases and J by 2 bases, with 3 bases left in between. Per germline, CDR1 MGHRA and CDR2 YSYEKL. The CDR3 is 12 residues long.

In this sample, this clone turned up a few times. V gene TRBV30 combines with J gene TRBJ1-1; D gene uncertain. Germline V gene sequence: CDR1 GTSNPN, CDR2 SVGIG (reference sequence). The CDR3 totals 14 residues. Trimming took 3 bases from V and 1 from J, leaving 12 bases between them. CDR3 protein: CAWRGPGRNTEAFF. DNA for the CDR3: TGTGCCTGGAGAGGTCCGGGGAGGAACACTGAAGCTTTCTTT.